This T cell receptor beta chain is drawn from a study of blood T cell repertoires in COVID-19. As for the study in general: T cells, B-cell-depleted T cells, or PBMCs supplied cDNA or gDNA.

Original data processing: Reference gene primer amplification in the assay estimated nucleated cell counts. TCRdb keeps only in-frame clones here, not all; method: immunoSEQ multiplex PCR. V, J and clone size derive from that table, while D and trimming were established from the DNA sequence. The repertoire holds about 160,000 clones, around nine tenths seen once, with over 9% in the top ten. Trimming left V 1 base short and J 2 bases short, with 11 bases between. The CDR3 consists of 15 residues. Germline-derived CDR1 and CDR2 are LNHDA and SQIVND (reference sequence). Seattle patients were enrolled during active infection and followed longitudinally.

The sequence derives from a woman in her seventies with COVID-19, enrolled during active disease. The chain has TRBV19 and TRBJ2-5; possibly TRBD2 for D (5 bases). Sequencing was done on a sample of peripheral blood. In DNA, the CDR3 is TGTGCCAGTAGTATAGTTTCGGGGTTACAAGAGACCCAGTACTTC. Amino acid sequence: CASSIVSGLQETQYF. Based on the CDR3 plus reference TRBV19 and TRBJ2-5, the full variable domain is DGGITQSPKYLFRKEGQNVTLSCEQNLNHDAMYWYRQDPGQGLRLIYYSQIVNDFQKGDIAEGYSVSREKKESFPLTVTSAQKNPTAFYLCASSIVSGLQETQYFGPGTRLLVL.